What follows describes a single T cell receptor (beta chain). What it binds is unknown. CDR3 length equals 14 residues. CDR1 MNHEY and CDR2 SMNVEV come from the germline V gene (reference sequence). Unmatched junction bases numbered 3, after V lost 6 bases and J lost 2 bases. The data were obtained in a study of response to subunit inactivated influenza vaccine. Study outcomes and limitations: The authors offered the suggestion that each seasonal influenza vaccination recruits few new T cells.

TCRdb redid the calling of the RT-PCR reads with MiXCR, one entry per CDR3 protein. The data show about 160,000 distinct CDR3 sequences, with 9.5% to 13% seen just once and around 12% held by the top ten. This clonotype was obtained from a man aged 45-65 years who received an inactivated influenza vaccine. This sample comprised non-naive T cells sorted from PBMCs, obtained more than 35 days after vaccination. The chain has TRBV27 and TRBJ2-5, with 10 bases aligning to TRBD1. CDR3 region: CASRMDRGQETQYF. CDR3 in DNA: TGTGCCAGCAGAATGGACAGGGGGCAAGAGACCCAGTACTTC.